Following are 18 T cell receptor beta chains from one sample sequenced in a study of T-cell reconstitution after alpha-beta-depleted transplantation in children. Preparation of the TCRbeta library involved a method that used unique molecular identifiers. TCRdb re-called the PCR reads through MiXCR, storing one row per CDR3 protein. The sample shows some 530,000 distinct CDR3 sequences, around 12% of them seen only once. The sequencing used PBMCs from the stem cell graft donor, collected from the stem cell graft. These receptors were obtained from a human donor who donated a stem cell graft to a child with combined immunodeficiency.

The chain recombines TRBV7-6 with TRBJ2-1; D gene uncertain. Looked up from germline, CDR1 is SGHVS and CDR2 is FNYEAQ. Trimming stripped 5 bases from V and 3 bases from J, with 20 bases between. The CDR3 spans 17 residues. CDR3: CASSPALGALGYNEQFF. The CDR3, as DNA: TGTGCCAGCAGCCCGGCCTTGGGCGCCCTAGGCTACAATGAGCAGTTCTTC.

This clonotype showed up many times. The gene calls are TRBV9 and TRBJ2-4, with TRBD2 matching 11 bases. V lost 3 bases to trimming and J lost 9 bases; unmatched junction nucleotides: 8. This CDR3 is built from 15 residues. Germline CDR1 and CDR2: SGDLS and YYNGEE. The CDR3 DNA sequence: TGTGCCAGCAGCGAGGGGACTAGCGGTTCTATCATTCAGTACTTC. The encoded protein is CASSEGTSGSIIQYF.

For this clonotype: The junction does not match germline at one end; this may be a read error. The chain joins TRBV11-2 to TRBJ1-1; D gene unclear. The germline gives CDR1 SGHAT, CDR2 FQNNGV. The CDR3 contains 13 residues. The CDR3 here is CASSLTTNTEVFF. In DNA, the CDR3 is TGTGCCAGCAGCCTCACGACGAACACTGAAGTTTTCTTT.

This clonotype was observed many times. DNA of the CDR3: TGTGCCAGCAGTTTTCTGTCAGTACCGGGGACCCAGTACTTC. It specifies CASSFLSVPGTQYF. The V call is TRBV28, the J call TRBJ2-5; no definite D call. The germline V gene encodes CDR1 MDHEN and CDR2 SYDVKM. V was pared by 3 bases and J by 7 bases, with 15 bases between. The CDR3 contains 14 residues.

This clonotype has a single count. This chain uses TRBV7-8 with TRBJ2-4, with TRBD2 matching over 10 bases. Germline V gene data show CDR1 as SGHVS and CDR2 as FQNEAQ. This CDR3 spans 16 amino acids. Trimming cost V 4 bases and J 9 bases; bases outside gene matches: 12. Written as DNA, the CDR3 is TGTGCCAGCAGCTCCTCGACTAGCGGGCCAAAGTTCATTCAGTACTTC. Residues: CASSSSTSGPKFIQYF.

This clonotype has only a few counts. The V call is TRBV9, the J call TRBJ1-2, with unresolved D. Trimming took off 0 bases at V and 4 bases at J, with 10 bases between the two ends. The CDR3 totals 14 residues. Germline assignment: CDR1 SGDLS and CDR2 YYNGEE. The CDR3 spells CASSVDTGVYGYTF. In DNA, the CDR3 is TGTGCCAGCAGCGTAGATACTGGAGTCTATGGCTACACCTTC.

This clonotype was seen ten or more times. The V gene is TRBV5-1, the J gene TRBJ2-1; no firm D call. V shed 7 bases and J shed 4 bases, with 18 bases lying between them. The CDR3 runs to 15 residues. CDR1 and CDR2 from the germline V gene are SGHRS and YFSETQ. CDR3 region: CASVNMDALYNEQFF. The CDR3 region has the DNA TGCGCCAGCGTCAATATGGACGCCTTGTACAATGAGCAGTTCTTC.

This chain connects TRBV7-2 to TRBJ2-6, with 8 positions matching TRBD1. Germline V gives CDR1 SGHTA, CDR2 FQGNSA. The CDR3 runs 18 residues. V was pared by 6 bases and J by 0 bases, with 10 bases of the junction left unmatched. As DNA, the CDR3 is TGTGCCAGCAGACAGAGCGACAGGGGCTACTCTGGGGCCAACGTCCTGACTTTC. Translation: CASRQSDRGYSGANVLTF.

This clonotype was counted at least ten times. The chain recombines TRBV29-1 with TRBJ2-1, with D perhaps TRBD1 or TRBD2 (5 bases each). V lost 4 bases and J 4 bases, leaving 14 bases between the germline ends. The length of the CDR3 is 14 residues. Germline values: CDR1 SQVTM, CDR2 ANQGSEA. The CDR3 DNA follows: TGCAGCGTTGCCGGGGCCCCGACGTACAATGAGCAGTTCTTC. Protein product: CSVAGAPTYNEQFF.

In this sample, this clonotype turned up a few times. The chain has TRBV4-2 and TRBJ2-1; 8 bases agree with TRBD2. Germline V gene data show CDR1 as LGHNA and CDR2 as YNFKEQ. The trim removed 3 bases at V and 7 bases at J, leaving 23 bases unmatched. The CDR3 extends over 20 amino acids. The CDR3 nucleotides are TGTGCCAGCAGCCATCTTTTTCCTCCGCTTCGGGGGGGTGTTAAAAATGAGCAGTTCTTC. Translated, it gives CASSHLFPPLRGGVKNEQFF.

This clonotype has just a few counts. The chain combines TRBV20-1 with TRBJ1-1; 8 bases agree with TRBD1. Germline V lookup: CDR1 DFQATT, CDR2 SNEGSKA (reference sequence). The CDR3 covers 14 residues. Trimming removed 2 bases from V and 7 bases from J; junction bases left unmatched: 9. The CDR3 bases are TGCAGTGCTAGACAGGGGGCGCAACGGAGTGAAGCTTTCTTT. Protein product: CSARQGAQRSEAFF.

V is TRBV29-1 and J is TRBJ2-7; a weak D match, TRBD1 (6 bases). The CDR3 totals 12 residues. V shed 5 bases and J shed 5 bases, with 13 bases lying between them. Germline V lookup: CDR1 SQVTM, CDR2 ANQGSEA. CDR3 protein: CSVSTGFDEQYF. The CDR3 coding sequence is TGCAGCGTTTCTACAGGGTTCGACGAGCAGTACTTC.

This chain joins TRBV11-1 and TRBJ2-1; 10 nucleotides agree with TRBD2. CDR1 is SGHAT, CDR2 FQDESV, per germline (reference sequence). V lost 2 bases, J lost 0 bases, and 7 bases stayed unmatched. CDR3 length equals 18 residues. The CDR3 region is CASSLLASGSFSYNEQFF. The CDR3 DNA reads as TGTGCCAGCAGCTTACTTGCTAGCGGGAGTTTCTCCTACAATGAGCAGTTCTTC.

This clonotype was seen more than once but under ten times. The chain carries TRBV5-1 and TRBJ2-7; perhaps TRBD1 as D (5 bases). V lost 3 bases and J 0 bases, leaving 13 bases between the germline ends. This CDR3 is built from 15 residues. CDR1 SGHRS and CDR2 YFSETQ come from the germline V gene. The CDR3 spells CASSYEQESSYEQYF. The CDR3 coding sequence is TGCGCCAGCAGCTACGAACAGGAGAGCTCCTACGAGCAGTACTTC.

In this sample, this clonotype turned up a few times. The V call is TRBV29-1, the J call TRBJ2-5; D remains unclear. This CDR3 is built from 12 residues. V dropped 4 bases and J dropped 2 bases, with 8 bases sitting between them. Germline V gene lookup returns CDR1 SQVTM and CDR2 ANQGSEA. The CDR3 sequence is CSVVYRQETQYF. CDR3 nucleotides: TGCAGCGTTGTTTATCGTCAAGAGACCCAGTACTTC.

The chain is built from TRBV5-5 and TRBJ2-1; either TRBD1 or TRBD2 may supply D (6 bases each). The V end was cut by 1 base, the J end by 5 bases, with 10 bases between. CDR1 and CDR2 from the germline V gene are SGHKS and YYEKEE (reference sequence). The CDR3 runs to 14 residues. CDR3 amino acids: CASSLWRDNNEQFF. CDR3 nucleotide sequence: TGTGCCAGCAGCTTGTGGAGGGACAACAATGAGCAGTTCTTC.

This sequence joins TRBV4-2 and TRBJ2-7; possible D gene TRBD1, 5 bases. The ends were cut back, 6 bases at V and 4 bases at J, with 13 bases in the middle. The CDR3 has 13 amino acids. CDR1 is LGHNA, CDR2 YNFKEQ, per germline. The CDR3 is CASSRQGIYEQYF. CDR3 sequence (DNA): TGTGCCAGCAGTCGTCAGGGCATTTACGAGCAGTACTTC.

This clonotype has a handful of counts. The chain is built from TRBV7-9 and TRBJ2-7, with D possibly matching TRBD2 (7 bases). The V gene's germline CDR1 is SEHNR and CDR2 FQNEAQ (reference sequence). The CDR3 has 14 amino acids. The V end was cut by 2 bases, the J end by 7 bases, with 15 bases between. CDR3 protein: CASSLMRGLGEQYF. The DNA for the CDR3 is TGTGCCAGCAGCTTAATGCGGGGGCTCGGGGAGCAGTACTTC.